The rows below give T cell receptor beta chains drawn from one sample of a study of shared clonotypes between healthy human individuals. TCRdb keeps only in-frame clones here, not all; method: immunoSEQ multiplex PCR. The sample lists about 980,000 clones; 70% to 85% were seen once. The sequencing input was memory CD4+ T cells sorted from blood. These receptors were collected from a man between 18 and 35 years old in good health. Each CDR3 is given with its conserved first and last residue. The D gene is left open where the match is weak. The size of a clone is reported for some rows only, either as once, few or many, or as a class for expanded clones.

v_call	clone_size	d_call	j_call	cdr3_nt	cdr3_aa
TRBV2	many	NA	TRBJ1-1	TGTGCCAGCAGCCTGGACAGGAACACTGAAGCTTTCTTT	CASSLDRNTEAFF
TRBV6-6	NA	NA	TRBJ1-6	TGTGCCAGCAGTTACGATTTAGGGAATAATTCACCCCTCCACTTT	CASSYDLGNNSPLHF
TRBV15	NA	TRBD2	TRBJ2-1	TGTGCCACCAGCAGAGGTACTAGCGGGGACAATGAGCAGTTCTTC	CATSRGTSGDNEQFF
TRBV10-2	NA	TRBD1	TRBJ1-1	TGCGCCAGCAGAGTTTGGACAGGGAGGACTGAAGCTTTCTTT	CASRVWTGRTEAFF
TRBV11-2	NA	NA	TRBJ1-2	TGTGCCAGCAGCCCCCCCGGCAGGCCCAAGGGCTACACCTTC	CASSPPGRPKGYTF
TRBV6-1	NA	NA	TRBJ2-2	TGTGCCAGCAGTGAATCGTTGGCAGGGGTAACCGGGGAGCTGTTTTTT	CASSESLAGVTGELFF
TRBV19	NA	TRBD1	TRBJ1-6	TGTGCCAGTAGTACGGGACAGGGGAGTAATTCACCCCTCCACTTT	CASSTGQGSNSPLHF
TRBV27	NA	NA	TRBJ2-7	TGTGCCAGCAGTAAGGGCGGCTACTCCTACGAGCAGTACTTC	CASSKGGYSYEQYF
TRBV7-7	NA	TRBD2	TRBJ2-1	TGTGCTGGCAGCCCCATAGCGGGGTCCTACAATGAGCAGTTCTTC	CAGSPIAGSYNEQFF
TRBV5-5	NA	TRBD2	TRBJ2-1	TGTGCCAGCAGCTTGATCGGGAGGGCCTTCAATGAGCAGTTCTTC	CASSLIGRAFNEQFF
TRBV11-3	once	NA	TRBJ2-5	TGTGCCAGCAGCTTAGGACCGAGAGAGACCCAGTACTTC	CASSLGPRETQYF
TRBV5-4	NA	TRBD1	TRBJ1-5	TGTGCCAGCAGCTATCAAGGGGGCGGTCAGCCCCAGCATTTT	CASSYQGGGQPQHF
TRBV9	NA	NA	TRBJ2-5	TGTGCCAGCAGCCCCCGACCTTTTTTGTCCCAAGAGACCCAGTACTTC	CASSPRPFLSQETQYF
TRBV7-2	NA	TRBD1	TRBJ2-1	TGTGCCAGCAGTTCGCGACAGGGTCAAGGCTCCTACAATGAGCAGTTCTTC	CASSSRQGQGSYNEQFF
TRBV4-1	NA	NA	TRBJ2-7	TGCGCCAGCAGCCTAGACAGTCGCGAGCAGTACTTC	CASSLDSREQYF
TRBV5-8	NA	NA	TRBJ2-7	TGTGCCAGCAGCTTCTGGGGAGGGGGCGTCAACGAGCAGTACTTC	CASSFWGGGVNEQYF
TRBV2	NA	TRBD2	TRBJ2-1	TGTGCCAGCAGGGTGGGACTAGCGGGGCGGAATGAGCAGTTCTTC	CASRVGLAGRNEQFF
TRBV21-1	NA	NA	TRBJ2-4	TGTGCCAGCAGCAAAACTCCCGAGGGTAACATTCAGTACTTC	CASSKTPEGNIQYF
TRBV19	NA	NA	TRBJ1-2	TGTGCCAGTAGCCCTGGGGCCAGGGGCAATGGCTACACCTTC	CASSPGARGNGYTF
TRBV6-5	NA	NA	TRBJ1-5	TGTGCCAGCACTACCGGACAAACTAGCAATCAGCCCCAGCATTTT	CASTTGQTSNQPQHF
TRBV19	NA	NA	TRBJ1-2	TGTGCCAGTAGATCTTCGGACGGGGAGAACTATGGCTACACCTTC	CASRSSDGENYGYTF
TRBV7-2	few	NA	TRBJ1-2	TGTGCCAGCAGCTTAGAAGTACTTTCATCCGATGGCTACACCTTC	CASSLEVLSSDGYTF
TRBV10-2	NA	TRBD2	TRBJ2-5	TGCGCCAGCAGCGCCGGGACTAGCAGTGAGACCCAGTACTTC	CASSAGTSSETQYF
TRBV19	NA	NA	TRBJ1-2	TGTGCCAGTAGTAGCCCCGAGACGGGAAACTATGGCTACACCTTC	CASSSPETGNYGYTF
TRBV28	NA	TRBD1	TRBJ2-3	TGTGCCAGCAGTGTGACAGGGGTCACAGATACGCAGTATTTT	CASSVTGVTDTQYF
TRBV11-1	NA	TRBD1	TRBJ1-1	TGTGCCAGCACTACCCTAGGACAGGGGTGGAACACTGAAGCTTTCTTT	CASTTLGQGWNTEAFF
TRBV10-3	NA	TRBD2	TRBJ2-1	TGTGCCATCAGTGGACCTGGGGAGGGTGAGCAGTTCTTC	CAISGPGEGEQFF
TRBV5-1	NA	NA	TRBJ2-1	TGCGCCAGCAGCCTGGAGAGTGGGAATGAGCAGTTCTTC	CASSLESGNEQFF
TRBV4-1	many	NA	TRBJ2-7	TGCGCCAGCAGCCAAGATCTGACACCCTCCTACGAGCAGTACTTC	CASSQDLTPSYEQYF
TRBV7-9	NA	NA	TRBJ1-5	TGTGCCAGCAGCTTAAACCTGGGGCAGCCCCAGCATTTT	CASSLNLGQPQHF
TRBV7-2	NA	TRBD1	TRBJ1-2	TGTGCCACTTCACAAGGGGGCCCCGGCAATTATGGCTACACCTTC	CATSQGGPGNYGYTF
TRBV6-1	once	NA	TRBJ2-2	TGTGCCAGCAGTGAACGGCTGAACACCGGGGAGCTGTTTTTT	CASSERLNTGELFF
TRBV7-8	once	TRBD1	TRBJ2-5	TGTGCCAGCAGCTTTTGGGACAGCCAAGAGACCCAGTACTTC	CASSFWDSQETQYF
TRBV13	NA	NA	TRBJ1-1	TGTGCCAGCAGCGACCTAGGGGGACGGATCAACACTGAAGCTTTCTTT	CASSDLGGRINTEAFF
TRBV5-1	NA	NA	TRBJ2-1	TGCGCCAGCAGTCGGTCTAACAATGAGCAGTTCTTC	CASSRSNNEQFF
TRBV6-5	NA	TRBD1	TRBJ1-6	TGTGCCAGCAGGGCGGACAGGAATAATTCACCCCTCCACTTT	CASRADRNNSPLHF
TRBV7-7	NA	NA	TRBJ2-1	TGTGCTAGCAGCCCCGGGGGGCCCCAATACAATGAGCAGTTCTTC	CASSPGGPQYNEQFF
TRBV19	NA	TRBD1	TRBJ1-5	TGTGCCAGTAGCACAACAGGGGTATCGAATCAGCCCCAGCATTTT	CASSTTGVSNQPQHF
TRBV10-2	NA	NA	TRBJ1-5	TGCGCCAGCAGTGAACAAGGGGCAGAACAGCCCCAGCATTTT	CASSEQGAEQPQHF
TRBV10-3	NA	TRBD1	TRBJ1-2	TGTGCCATCAGTGAGACAGGGGGCAACTATGGCTACACCTTC	CAISETGGNYGYTF
TRBV6-5	NA	NA	TRBJ1-6	TGTGCCAGCAGTTACAGGGAAGACTCACCCCTCCACTTT	CASSYREDSPLHF
TRBV5-1	NA	NA	TRBJ2-1	TGCGCCAGCAGTGAGACCAGTCGAGGGGACTACAATGAGCAGTTCTTC	CASSETSRGDYNEQFF